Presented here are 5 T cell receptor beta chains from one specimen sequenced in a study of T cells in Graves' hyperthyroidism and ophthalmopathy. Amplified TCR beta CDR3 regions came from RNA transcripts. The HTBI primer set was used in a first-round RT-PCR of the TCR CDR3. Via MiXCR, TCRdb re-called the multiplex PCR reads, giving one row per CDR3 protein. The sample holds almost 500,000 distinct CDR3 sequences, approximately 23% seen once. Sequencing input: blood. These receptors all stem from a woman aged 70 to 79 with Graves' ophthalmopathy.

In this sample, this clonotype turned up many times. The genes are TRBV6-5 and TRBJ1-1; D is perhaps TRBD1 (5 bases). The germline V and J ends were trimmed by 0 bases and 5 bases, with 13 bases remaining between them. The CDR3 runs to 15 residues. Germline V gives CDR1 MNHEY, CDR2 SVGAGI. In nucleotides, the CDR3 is TGTGCCAGCAGTTACTCCGAGGTCGGGGGTACTGAAGCTTTCTTT. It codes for CASSYSEVGGTEAFF.

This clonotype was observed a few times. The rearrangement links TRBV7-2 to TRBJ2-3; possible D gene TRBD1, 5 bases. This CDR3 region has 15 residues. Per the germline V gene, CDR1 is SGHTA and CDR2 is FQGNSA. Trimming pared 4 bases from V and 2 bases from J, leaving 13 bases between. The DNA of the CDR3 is TGTGCCAGCAGCTCCCAGGGCCAGAACACAGATACGCAGTATTTT. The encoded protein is CASSSQGQNTDTQYF.

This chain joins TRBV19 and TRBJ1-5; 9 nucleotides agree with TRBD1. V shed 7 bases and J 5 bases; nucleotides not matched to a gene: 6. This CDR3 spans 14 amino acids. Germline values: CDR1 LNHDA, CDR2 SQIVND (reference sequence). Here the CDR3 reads CASISRTGDQPQHF. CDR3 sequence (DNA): TGTGCCAGTATCTCCCGGACAGGGGATCAGCCCCAGCATTTT.

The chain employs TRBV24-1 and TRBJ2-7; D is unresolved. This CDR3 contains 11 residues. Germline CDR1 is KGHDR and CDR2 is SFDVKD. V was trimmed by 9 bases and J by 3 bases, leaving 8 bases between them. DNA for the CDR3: TGTGCCACCCACCAAGACTACGAGCAGTACTTC. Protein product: CATHQDYEQYF.

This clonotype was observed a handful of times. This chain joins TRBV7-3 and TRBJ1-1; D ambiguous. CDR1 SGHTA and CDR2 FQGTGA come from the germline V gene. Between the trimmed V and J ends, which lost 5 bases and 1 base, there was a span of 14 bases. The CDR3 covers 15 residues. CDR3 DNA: TGTGCCAGCAGCCTAGGAGGGATTGAGAACACTGAAGCTTTCTTT. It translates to CASSLGGIENTEAFF.